This passage covers 5 T cell receptor beta chains from one sample sequenced in a study of T cells in Graves' hyperthyroidism and ophthalmopathy. Amplified TCR beta CDR3 regions derived from RNA transcripts. In the first-round RT-PCR of the TCR CDR3, the HTBI primer set was used. TCRdb analysed the multiplex PCR reads with MiXCR anew, one entry per CDR3 protein. The data hold a few hundred thousand distinct CDR3 sequences, with under 25% observed a single time. The sample was blood. These receptors were collected from a man between 18 and 35 years old with Graves' hyperthyroidism.

This clonotype was seen only a few times. The chain is built from TRBV12-5 and TRBJ1-5; the D is unclear. Trimming left V 3 bases short and J 2 bases short, with 8 bases between. The CDR3 has 14 amino acids. Germline CDR1 LGHNT, CDR2 FRNRAP. CDR3 nucleotides: TGTGCTAGTGGTTTAGAGGGCGGCAATCAGCCCCAGCATTTT. Translated, it gives CASGLEGGNQPQHF.

This clonotype came up a few times. This chain connects TRBV7-8 to TRBJ2-4; D is uncertain. The CDR3 has 15 residues. Per the germline V gene, CDR1 is SGHVS and CDR2 is FQNEAQ. Trimming pared 1 base from V and 0 bases from J, leaving 7 bases between. The CDR3 DNA reads TGTGCCAGCAGCTTAGATGGTTTAGCCAAAAACATTCAGTACTTC. Encoded protein: CASSLDGLAKNIQYF.

This clonotype came up many times. The CDR3 loop reads CASGDRERAGELFF. The CDR3, as DNA: TGTGCCAGCGGGGACAGGGAGAGGGCCGGGGAGCTGTTTTTT. The V and J genes are TRBV2 and TRBJ2-2; TRBD1 matches 9 bases. The germline V gene encodes CDR1 SNHLY and CDR2 FYNNEI. J was trimmed by 6 bases and V by 8 bases; bases with no gene match: 7. The CDR3 is 14 residues long.

This clonotype was detected only a few times. The rearrangement links TRBV7-2 to TRBJ1-1, with D hard to call. In germline, CDR1 is SGHTA, CDR2 FQGNSA. The length of the CDR3 is 16 residues. Trimming left V 3 bases short and J 4 bases short, with 18 bases between. The CDR3 sequence is CASSLRQAADPTEAFF. The CDR3 DNA reads TGTGCCAGCAGCTTGCGCCAGGCAGCAGACCCCACTGAAGCTTTCTTT.

Regarding this clonotype: A much bigger clone sits one base away, suggesting this may be a read error. It is likely a read error, because the conserved phenylalanine at the end of the CDR3 is missing. This chain uses TRBV3-1 with TRBJ1-1; no clear D gene. V lost 1 base and J lost 0, with 12 bases in between. Germline CDR1 reads LGHDT; CDR2 reads YNNKEL (reference sequence). The CDR3 extends over 16 amino acids. DNA for the CDR3: TGTGCCAGCAGCCAAGTAGGCGGCACCGTGAACACTGAAGCTTTCTCT. Translating it yields CASSQVGGTVNTEAFS.